This entry lists 7 T cell receptor beta chains sequenced from one sample in a study of blood T cell repertoires in COVID-19 (dated by TCRdb to the early 2020s). The library was generated by the immunoSEQ multiplex PCR assay. TCRdb limited this immuneACCESS table to in-frame rearrangements with V and J called. A share of clones is missing; checked studies link under half to unresolved V genes, and the rest is unexplained. Here the sample has about 250,000 clones; over 75% occur a single time. Together, the top ten hold roughly 4% of the sample. The specimen sequenced was PBMCs or T cells enriched from blood (not recorded which). These receptors were collected from a woman aged 25 to 39 who had recovered from COVID-19.

Written as DNA, the CDR3 is TGTGCCAGTAGTAAACAGGGGAACACTGAAGCTTTCTTT. Translating it yields CASSKQGNTEAFF. The V gene is TRBV19, the J gene TRBJ1-1; D may be TRBD1 (6 bases). CDR3 size: 13 residues. Germline loops: CDR1 LNHDA, CDR2 SQIVND (reference sequence). V was cut by 4 bases and J by 1 base, with 7 bases left in between. Using reference TRBV19 and TRBJ1-1 for the parts outside the CDR3, the full variable domain is DGGITQSPKYLFRKEGQNVTLSCEQNLNHDAMYWYRQDPGQGLRLIYYSQIVNDFQKGDIAEGYSVSREKKESFPLTVTSAQKNPTAFYLCASSKQGNTEAFFGQGTRLTVV.

V and J are TRBV6-5 and TRBJ2-7; 7 bases align to TRBD1. The CDR3 is 16 residues long. Trimming at V came to 2 bases and at J to 3 bases, leaving 10 bases not matched to a gene. Germline CDR1 and CDR2: MNHEY and SVGAGI. CDR3: CASSYTGTEPSYEQYF. CDR3 bases: TGTGCCAGCAGTTACACTGGGACAGAGCCGAGCTACGAGCAGTACTTC.

This chain links TRBV27 with TRBJ2-2, with TRBD1 identical over 9 bases. The J segment lost 3 bases and the V segment lost 6 bases, leaving 8 bases of the junction unmatched. Germline V CDR1 and CDR2: MNHEY, SMNVEV (reference sequence). There are 16 residues in the CDR3. CDR3 in amino acids: CASRQGAVLYTGELFF. The CDR3 nucleotides are TGTGCCAGCAGACAGGGGGCGGTTTTGTACACCGGGGAGCTGTTTTTT.

The genes are TRBV2 and TRBJ1-5; 8 bases align to TRBD1. With V trimmed by 7 bases and J by 4 bases, 6 bases remained unmatched. CDR1 is SNHLY and CDR2 is FYNNEI in the germline V gene. The CDR3 totals 14 residues. The CDR3 protein is CASKTQGVNQPQHF. DNA for the CDR3: TGTGCCAGCAAAACACAGGGGGTGAATCAGCCCCAGCATTTT.

This clone was seen only once. The chain recombines TRBV5-5 with TRBJ2-5; 8 nucleotides agree with TRBD2. The germline V gene encodes CDR1 SGHKS and CDR2 YYEKEE (reference sequence). V dropped 0 bases and J dropped 7; count of bases not matched to a gene: 14. This CDR3 contains 17 residues. The CDR3 loop is CASSLAEASGRRGTQYF. In DNA form, the CDR3 reads TGTGCCAGCAGCTTGGCCGAGGCTAGCGGGCGGAGGGGGACCCAGTACTTC.

The chain is built from TRBV19 and TRBJ1-2, with 8 bases that match TRBD1. Trimming cost V 5 bases and J 1 base; bases outside gene matches: 9. Germline V gives CDR1 LNHDA, CDR2 SQIVND (reference sequence). The CDR3 totals 16 residues. DNA for the CDR3: TGTGCCAGTAGTCCAGGGACAGGCCTCTTTAACTATGGCTACACCTTC. Translating gives CASSPGTGLFNYGYTF. Full variable domain (outside the CDR3, taken from reference TRBV19 and TRBJ1-2): DGGITQSPKYLFRKEGQNVTLSCEQNLNHDAMYWYRQDPGQGLRLIYYSQIVNDFQKGDIAEGYSVSREKKESFPLTVTSAQKNPTAFYLCASSPGTGLFNYGYTFGSGTRLTVV.

The chain couples TRBV18 to TRBJ2-3; 8 bases are a match to TRBD2. The germline CDR1 and CDR2 sequences are KGHSH and LQKENI. The CDR3 loop spans 16 amino acids. V lost 3 bases, J lost 4 bases, and 9 bases stayed unmatched. The CDR3 spells CASSPWTSTGADTQYF. CDR3 DNA sequence: TGTGCCAGCTCACCCTGGACTAGCACTGGGGCAGATACGCAGTATTTT. The whole variable domain, filled in from reference TRBV18 and TRBJ2-3, reads NAGVMQNPRHLVRRRGQEARLRCSPMKGHSHVYWYRQLPEEGLKFMVYLQKENIIDESGMPKERFSAEFPKEGPSILRIQQVVRGDSAAYFCASSPWTSTGADTQYFGPGTRLTVL.